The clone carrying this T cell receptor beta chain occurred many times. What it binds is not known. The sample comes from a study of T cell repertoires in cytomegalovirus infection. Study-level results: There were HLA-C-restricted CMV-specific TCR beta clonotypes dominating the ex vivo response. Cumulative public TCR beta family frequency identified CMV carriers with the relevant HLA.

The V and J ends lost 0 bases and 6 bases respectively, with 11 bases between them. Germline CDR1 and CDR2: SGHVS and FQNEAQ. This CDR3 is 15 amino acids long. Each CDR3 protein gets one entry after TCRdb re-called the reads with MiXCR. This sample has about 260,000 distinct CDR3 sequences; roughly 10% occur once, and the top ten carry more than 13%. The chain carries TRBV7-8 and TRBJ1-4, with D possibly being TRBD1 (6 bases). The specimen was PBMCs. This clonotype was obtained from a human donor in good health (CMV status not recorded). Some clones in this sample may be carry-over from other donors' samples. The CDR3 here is CASSLAGTFDEKLFF. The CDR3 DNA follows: TGTGCCAGCAGCTTAGCGGGGACATTTGATGAAAAACTGTTTTTT.